The 11 T cell receptor beta chains listed next were all sequenced from one sample in a study of Graves' ophthalmopathy and Graves' hyperthyroidism. Amplifying from RNA transcripts, the study obtained TCR beta CDR3 regions. RT-PCR with HTBI primers came first, then second-round multiplex PCR. TCRdb passed the multiplex PCR reads through MiXCR, listing each CDR3 protein once. The data contain tens of thousands of distinct CDR3 sequences, roughly half of them seen just once; the ten biggest clones take up roughly 4.3%. The specimen sequenced was peripheral blood. Every receptor here comes from an adult woman with Graves' ophthalmopathy.

This clonotype was found a few times. A read error may explain this, as a much larger clone is one base away. Here the CDR3 omits its conserved ending phenylalanine or tryptophan, so a read error is the likely source. V gene TRBV11-2 combines with J gene TRBJ2-1; TRBD2 is a possible D gene (5 bases). Germline lookup yields CDR1 SGHAT and CDR2 FQNNGV. This CDR3 has 15 residues. V was pared by 5 bases and J by 1 base, with 12 bases between. CDR3 DNA: TGTGCCAGCAGCAGTATAAGAGGGTCCTACAATGAGCAGTTCCTC. This translates into CASSSIRGSYNEQFL.

This clonotype was picked up many times. The V gene is TRBV7-2, the J gene TRBJ1-4; TRBD1 might be the D (5 bases). Between the trimmed V and J ends, which lost 2 bases and 5 bases, there was a span of 12 bases. The CDR3 length is 15 residues. Germline loops: CDR1 SGHTA, CDR2 FQGNSA. As DNA, the CDR3 is TGTGCCAGCAGCTTACAAATTGGGGCAAATGAAAAACTGTTTTTT. Its protein is CASSLQIGANEKLFF.

In its sample, this clonotype was seen many times. This chain uses TRBV2 with TRBJ2-7; D ambiguous. The CDR3 is 15 residues long. CDR1 is SNHLY, CDR2 FYNNEI, per germline. V was clipped by 6 bases and J by 2 bases, with 17 bases between them. CDR3 DNA: TGTGCCAGCAGGACAACGGGTCGCTCTGCCTACGAGCAGTACTTC. It translates to CASRTTGRSAYEQYF.

In this sample, this clonotype turned up many times. This rearrangement joins TRBV7-9 to TRBJ2-7; no firm D call. Germline CDR1 is SEHNR and CDR2 is FQNEAQ (reference sequence). V gave up 5 bases and J gave up 1 base, with 12 bases separating them. The CDR3 contains 14 residues. As DNA, the CDR3 is TGTGCCAGCAGCCTGCCCGCGGATTCCTACGAGCAGTACTTC. Translating gives CASSLPADSYEQYF.

This clonotype was recorded many times. The gene calls are TRBV19 and TRBJ2-7, with TRBD2 identical over 9 bases. V lost 4 bases to trimming and J lost 0 bases; unmatched junction nucleotides: 7. Germline V gives CDR1 LNHDA, CDR2 SQIVND (reference sequence). The CDR3 runs 16 residues. The CDR3 reads CASSKREAQSSYEQYF. The DNA of the CDR3 is TGTGCCAGTAGTAAGCGGGAGGCCCAAAGCTCCTACGAGCAGTACTTC.

This clonotype has ten or more counts. The chain carries TRBV6-2 or TRBV6-3 and TRBJ2-5; D is perhaps TRBD1 or TRBD2 (5 bases each). Germline assignment: CDR1 MNHEY and CDR2 SVGEGT. V dropped 6 bases and J dropped 4 bases, with 15 bases sitting between them. CDR3 length: 14 amino acids. CDR3 sequence reads: CASSRGPGGETQYF. CDR3 in DNA: TGTGCCAGCAGCCGAGGACCTGGGGGAGAGACCCAGTACTTC.

The chain carries TRBV11-2 and TRBJ1-2; D perhaps matches TRBD1 (5 bases). The CDR3 contains 11 residues. CDR1 is SGHAT and CDR2 is FQNNGV in the germline V gene. V dropped 6 bases and J dropped 8 bases, with 10 bases sitting between them. In DNA, the CDR3 is TGTGCCAGCAGTATAGAGGGGGGCTACACCTTC. It yields the protein CASSIEGGYTF.

This clonotype was observed many times. V gene TRBV29-1 combines with J gene TRBJ2-7, with 7 bases identical to TRBD2. The junction had 10 bases not matched to a gene; V was cut back by 7 bases and J by 4 bases. This CDR3 is built from 13 residues. Germline assignment: CDR1 SQVTM and CDR2 ANQGSEA. CDR3 DNA: TGCAGCGGCTGGGGGGGAGACCTATACGAGCAGTACTTC. It yields the protein CSGWGGDLYEQYF.

J is TRBJ1-5 and V is TRBV19; D gene unclear. This CDR3 contains 13 residues. The V end was cut by 5 bases, the J end by 11 bases, with 16 bases between. Germline V CDR1 and CDR2: LNHDA, SQIVND (reference sequence). The CDR3 DNA is TGTGCCAGTAGTTTAAGTGGGCGGGAGACCCAGCATTTT. Its translation is CASSLSGRETQHF. Complete variable domain (other parts from reference TRBV19 and TRBJ1-5): DGGITQSPKYLFRKEGQNVTLSCEQNLNHDAMYWYRQDPGQGLRLIYYSQIVNDFQKGDIAEGYSVSREKKESFPLTVTSAQKNPTAFYLCASSLSGRETQHFGDGTRLSIL.

The rearrangement links TRBV2 to TRBJ1-5, with no clear D. Germline lookup yields CDR1 SNHLY and CDR2 FYNNEI. V shed 3 bases and J shed 4 bases, with 13 bases lying between them. This CDR3 has 15 residues. The CDR3 loop reads CASSEDGGFNQPQHF. CDR3 bases: TGTGCCAGCAGTGAGGACGGCGGATTTAATCAGCCCCAGCATTTT.

The rearrangement links TRBV10-3 to TRBJ1-1; D ambiguous. This CDR3 is built from 12 residues. Germline-derived CDR1 and CDR2 are ENHRY and SYGVKD. Trimming took 7 bases from V and 5 from J, leaving 11 bases between them. As DNA, the CDR3 is TGTGCCATCACCGGTGATACGACTGAAGCTTTCTTT. It yields the protein CAITGDTTEAFF.